These T cell receptor beta chains were read from a single sample in a study of T cells after yellow fever vaccination. One entry per CDR3 protein results from TCRdb running MiXCR on the 5' RACE reads. This sample yields around 500,000 distinct CDR3 sequences, of which just over 20% are seen a single time; around 17% belongs to the top ten. The source was PBMCs, collected less than 25 days after the first yellow fever vaccination. These receptors came from a man between 18 and 29 years old who received the YFV17D yellow fever vaccine. The CDR3 runs from the conserved cysteine through the conserved F or W. A D gene is named only where the DNA matches it firmly. Only part of the rows carry a size: once, few, many, or a class if the clone is expanded.

TRBD1	TRBV20-1	-	TRBJ2-7	TGCAGTGCTAGACCCGGGACAGGGGCCCCCCTTAAAGAGTACTTC	CSARPGTGAPLKEYF
-	TRBV7-2	-	TRBJ2-2	TGTGCCAGCAGCAGGACATCCTGGGGCACCGGGGAGCTGTTTTTT	CASSRTSWGTGELFF
TRBD2	TRBV10-3	-	TRBJ2-2	TGTGCCATCAAGGGCGGGGGGCTAGCGAACACCGGGGAGCTGTTTTTT	CAIKGGGLANTGELFF
TRBD1	TRBV27	few	TRBJ1-2	TGTGCCAGCAGCCCGTCGACAGGGGCTTCCTACTATGGCTACACCTTC	CASSPSTGASYYGYTF
-	TRBV10-3	few	TRBJ1-6	TGTGCCACCGATCACCGCCCCGGACACTGGGGCTCCAATTCACCCCTCCACTTT	CATDHRPGHWGSNSPLHF
TRBD2	TRBV9	few	TRBJ2-7	TGTGCCAGCAGCCGCGGCGGGGGGACCTACGAGCAGTACTTC	CASSRGGGTYEQYF
-	TRBV5-6	few	TRBJ1-3	TGTGCCAGCAGCTTGGGGGCAGACTACTCTGGAAACACCATATATTTT	CASSLGADYSGNTIYF
-	TRBV9	-	TRBJ2-3	TGTGCCAGCAGCGTAGCCCCCCACGCGGGCACAGATACGCAGTATTTT	CASSVAPHAGTDTQYF
-	TRBV7-9	-	TRBJ2-1	TGTGCCAGCAGCACCTCGTCAGTCTCCTACAATGAGCAGTTCTTC	CASSTSSVSYNEQFF
-	TRBV20-1	-	TRBJ2-1	TGCAGTGCTGTGCCCCTCGGGGAGCAGTTCTTC	CSAVPLGEQFF
-	TRBV7-8	-	TRBJ1-5	TGTGCCAGCAGCATGGGGCGCAATCAGCCCCAGCATTTT	CASSMGRNQPQHF
-	TRBV28	few	TRBJ1-6	TGTGCCAGCTCCGATCCTTCACCCCTCCACTTT	CASSDPSPLHF
TRBD1	TRBV5-1	-	TRBJ2-2	TGCGCCAGCAAGGAGACAGGGTCGAACGGGGAGCTGTTTTTT	CASKETGSNGELFF
-	TRBV18	few	TRBJ1-5	TGTGCCAGCTCACTTGGCAGGGGTTTGTATCAGCCCCAGCATTTT	CASSLGRGLYQPQHF
TRBD1	TRBV29-1	-	TRBJ1-2	TGCAGCGTCAAGGGGACAGGGGTTAACTATGGCTACACCTTC	CSVKGTGVNYGYTF
TRBD1	TRBV6-2/TRBV6-3	-	TRBJ2-1	TGTGCCAGTTTACCGGGACAGGGGAAGCAGTTCTTC	CASLPGQGKQFF
-	TRBV5-1	few	TRBJ2-7	TGCGCCAGCAGCTTGGAAGGGTCTGTCTACGAGCAGTACTTC	CASSLEGSVYEQYF
TRBD1	TRBV6-5	-	TRBJ2-2	TGTGCCAGCAGTTACCCAACCAGGGGGCCGAACACCGGGGAGCTGTTTTTT	CASSYPTRGPNTGELFF
-	TRBV20-1	few	TRBJ2-1	TGCAGTGCTAACGCGCGGGCAACGACTGGATACAATGAGCAGTTCTTC	CSANARATTGYNEQFF
-	TRBV30	many	TRBJ2-7	TGTGCCTGGAGTGCTGCGGGATACGAGCAGTACTTC	CAWSAAGYEQYF
-	TRBV5-1	many	TRBJ1-1	TGCGCCAGCAGCTTGGGGATGGGGCTGAACACTGAAGCTTTCTTT	CASSLGMGLNTEAFF
-	TRBV7-6	few	TRBJ2-7	TGTGCCAGCAGCTCAAAGGGAATTACGGAGCAGTACTTC	CASSSKGITEQYF
-	TRBV10-3	few	TRBJ2-2	TGTGCCATCAGTGAGTCCTGGCCCGGGGAGCTGTTTTTT	CAISESWPGELFF
-	TRBV5-1	many	TRBJ2-7	TGCGCCAGCAGCTTGGACAGCGATTCCTACGAGCAGTACTTC	CASSLDSDSYEQYF
-	TRBV30	few	TRBJ1-2	TGTGCCTGGAGAGTAGGGGGGCTCGTCGGCTACACCTTC	CAWRVGGLVGYTF
-	TRBV5-1	few	TRBJ2-3	TGCGCCAGCAGCGGCCTGGGGGGGCGGGGTACAGATACGCAGTATTTT	CASSGLGGRGTDTQYF
-	TRBV4-3	-	TRBJ1-4	TGCGCCAGCAGCCCGGACGTGGGCCGAGAAAAACTGTTTTTT	CASSPDVGREKLFF